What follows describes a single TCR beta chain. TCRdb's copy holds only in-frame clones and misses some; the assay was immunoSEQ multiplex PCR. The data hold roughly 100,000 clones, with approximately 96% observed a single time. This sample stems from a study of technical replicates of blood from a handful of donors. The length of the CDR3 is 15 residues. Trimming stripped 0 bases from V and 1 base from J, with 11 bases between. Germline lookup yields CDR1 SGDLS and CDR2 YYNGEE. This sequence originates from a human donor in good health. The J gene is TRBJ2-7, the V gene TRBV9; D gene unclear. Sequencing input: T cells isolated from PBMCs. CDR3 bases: TGTGCCAGCAGCGTAGCCGCGCCACTTTCCTACGAGCAGTACTTC. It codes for CASSVAAPLSYEQYF.